The 13 T cell receptor beta chains presented below share a single source sample, sequenced in a study of T cell responses to AZD1222 COVID-19 vaccine. TCRdb's copy holds only in-frame clones and misses some; the assay was immunoSEQ multiplex PCR. In the table there are about 97,000 clones, roughly 84% of which are singletons. Source: peripheral blood, taken on day 0 of AZD1222 vaccination. Source of these receptors: an adult in good health.

The J gene is TRBJ1-3, the V gene TRBV3-1 (or the pseudogene TRBV3-2); D perhaps matches TRBD1 (6 bases). The germline CDR1 and CDR2 sequences are LGHDT and YNNKEL (reference sequence). V was shortened by 2 bases and J by 4 bases, with 12 bases between the two germline ends. This CDR3 is built from 15 residues. The DNA of the CDR3 is TGTGCCAGCAGCCAAAGGGGGACCAGGGGAAACACCATATATTTT. Translated: CASSQRGTRGNTIYF.

The chain employs TRBV14 and TRBJ1-1, with D possibly TRBD1 on 5 matching bases. V lost 4 bases, J lost 3 bases, and 24 bases lay in between. The CDR3 has 18 amino acids. In germline, CDR1 is SGHDN, CDR2 FVKESK. CDR3 in DNA: TGTGCCAGCAGCCCTCCCCTCGGGACCCTTAAACCATACACTGAAGCTTTCTTT. Translated: CASSPPLGTLKPYTEAFF.

The V call is TRBV2, the J call TRBJ2-4; a possible D gene is TRBD1 (7 bases). V was trimmed by 10 bases and J by 3 bases, leaving 10 bases between them. This CDR3 spans 12 amino acids. Germline V gene lookup returns CDR1 SNHLY and CDR2 FYNNEI. The CDR3 region is CATRGVKNIQYF. The CDR3 DNA reads as TGTGCCACCAGGGGGGTCAAAAACATTCAGTACTTC.

V usage is TRBV10-3 and J usage is TRBJ2-7, with TRBD1 identical over 7 bases. Germline CDR1 and CDR2: ENHRY and SYGVKD. V shed 3 bases, J shed 3 bases, and the junction held 11 bases outside the gene matches. There are 16 residues in the CDR3. CDR3 in amino acids: CAISDPGTVRGYEQYF. The CDR3 DNA reads TGTGCCATCAGTGACCCCGGGACAGTGAGGGGCTACGAGCAGTACTTC.

On this clone itself: Relative to the germline gene, one junction end is altered; a read error may explain this. The rearrangement joins TRBV9 to TRBJ2-5, with D unclear. This CDR3 contains 14 residues. Germline lookup yields CDR1 SGDLS and CDR2 YYNGEE. As DNA, the CDR3 is TGTGCCAGCAGCGTAGAAATAGATCAAGATACCCAGTACTTC. Its protein product is CASSVEIDQDTQYF.

This clone was counted a single time. CDR3 in DNA: TGTGCCAGTAGTATAGTGAGGGGGCCACGGGGCTACACCTTC. Translation gives CASSIVRGPRGYTF. This chain connects TRBV19 to TRBJ1-2, with TRBD1 matching 7 bases. The CDR3 has 14 amino acids. The germline CDR1 and CDR2 sequences are LNHDA and SQIVND (reference sequence). J lost 8 bases, V lost 1 base, and 7 bases had no gene match.

This clone was counted a single time. The chain uses TRBV5-4 and TRBJ2-2; 12 bases align to TRBD2. The CDR3 totals 16 residues. V lost 7 bases to trimming and J lost 6 bases; unmatched junction nucleotides: 10. Germline lookup yields CDR1 SGHNT and CDR2 YYREEE (reference sequence). In nucleotides, the CDR3 is TGTGCCAGCTCTTGGGCAACTAGCGGGGGGCCCGGGGAGCTGTTTTTT. It specifies CASSWATSGGPGELFF.

V is TRBV7-2 and J is TRBJ2-7; D might be TRBD2 (7 bases). This CDR3 region has 14 residues. Deletions cut 0 bases from V and 3 bases from J, with 9 bases between. Per germline, CDR1 SGHTA and CDR2 FQGNSA. CDR3: CASSLAGGLYEQYF. The DNA of the CDR3 is TGTGCCAGCAGCTTAGCGGGGGGGCTCTACGAGCAGTACTTC.

The sample holds a few counts of this clone. The V and J genes are TRBV19 and TRBJ2-7, with 9 bases that match TRBD1. Trimming cost V 2 bases and J 3 bases; bases outside gene matches: 2. Per the germline V gene, CDR1 is LNHDA and CDR2 is SQIVND (reference sequence). The CDR3 is 14 amino acids. The CDR3 DNA is TGTGCCAGTAGTATACGGGACAGGGTCTACGAGCAGTACTTC. This sequence encodes CASSIRDRVYEQYF.

V is TRBV4-1 and J is TRBJ1-1; D uncertain. The V end was cut by 0 bases, the J end by 5 bases, with 7 bases between. This CDR3 has 13 residues. Germline V gives CDR1 MGHRA, CDR2 YSYEKL. The CDR3: CASSQERRTEAFF. CDR3 bases: TGCGCCAGCAGCCAAGAACGGAGGACTGAAGCTTTCTTT.

This chain joins TRBV2 and TRBJ1-2, with 7 bases fitting TRBD1. V trimming: 6 bases; J trimming: 13 bases; junction bases outside the gene matches: 8. Germline CDR1 SNHLY, CDR2 FYNNEI. The CDR3 loop spans 11 amino acids. CDR3: CASRPDRAATF. Here the CDR3 DNA reads TGTGCCAGCAGGCCCGACAGGGCGGCCACCTTC.

The gene calls are TRBV5-4 and TRBJ1-1; 7 bases agree with TRBD1. The length of the CDR3 is 14 residues. The V segment lost 4 bases and the J segment 4 bases; nucleotides outside the gene matches: 7. Germline values: CDR1 SGHNT, CDR2 YYREEE (reference sequence). CDR3 DNA: TGTGCCAGCAGCCCGGGGACAGCCGTCACTGAAGCTTTCTTT. Translated: CASSPGTAVTEAFF.

V and J are TRBV9 and TRBJ1-5; tentatively, D is TRBD1 (5 bases). Germline V gene sequence: CDR1 SGDLS, CDR2 YYNGEE. The CDR3 contains 14 residues. The V gene lost 0 bases and the J gene lost 7 bases, with 11 bases spanning the gap. CDR3 sequence reads: CASSVGQSGQPQHF. The CDR3 DNA sequence: TGTGCCAGCAGCGTAGGACAGTCAGGACAGCCCCAGCATTTT.